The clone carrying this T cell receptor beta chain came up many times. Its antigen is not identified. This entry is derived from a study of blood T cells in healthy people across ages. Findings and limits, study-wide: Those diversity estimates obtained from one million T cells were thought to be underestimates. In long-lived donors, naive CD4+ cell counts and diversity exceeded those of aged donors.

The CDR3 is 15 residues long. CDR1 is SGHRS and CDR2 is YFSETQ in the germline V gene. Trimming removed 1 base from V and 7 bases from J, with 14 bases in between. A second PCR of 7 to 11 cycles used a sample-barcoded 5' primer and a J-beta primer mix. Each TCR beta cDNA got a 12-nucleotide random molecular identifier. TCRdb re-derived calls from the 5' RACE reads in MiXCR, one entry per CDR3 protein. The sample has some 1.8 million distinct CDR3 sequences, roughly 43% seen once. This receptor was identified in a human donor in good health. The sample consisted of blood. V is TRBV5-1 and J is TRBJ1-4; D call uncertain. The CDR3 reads CASSLWSQESEKLFF. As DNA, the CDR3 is TGCGCCAGCAGCTTGTGGAGCCAAGAAAGTGAAAAACTGTTTTTT.